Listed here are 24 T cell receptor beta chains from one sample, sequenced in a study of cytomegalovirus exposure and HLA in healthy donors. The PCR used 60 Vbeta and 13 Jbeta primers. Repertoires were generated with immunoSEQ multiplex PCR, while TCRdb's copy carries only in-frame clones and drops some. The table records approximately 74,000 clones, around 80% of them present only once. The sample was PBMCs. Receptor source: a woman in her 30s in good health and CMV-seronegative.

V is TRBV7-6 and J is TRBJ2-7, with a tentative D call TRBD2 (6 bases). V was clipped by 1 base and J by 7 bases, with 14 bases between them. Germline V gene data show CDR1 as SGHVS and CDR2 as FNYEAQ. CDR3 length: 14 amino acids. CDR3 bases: TGTGCCAGCAGCTTAGAAGGGGCTGGAGGGGAGCAGTACTTC. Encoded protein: CASSLEGAGGEQYF.

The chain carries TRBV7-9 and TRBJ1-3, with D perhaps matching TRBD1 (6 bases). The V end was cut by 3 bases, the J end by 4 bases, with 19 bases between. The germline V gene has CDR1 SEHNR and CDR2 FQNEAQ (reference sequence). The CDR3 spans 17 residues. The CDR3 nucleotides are TGTGCCAGCAGCTTGGGGGGGGGCCTGCGGGCCGGAAACACCATATATTTT. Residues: CASSLGGGLRAGNTIYF.

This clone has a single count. The CDR3 nucleotides read TGTGCCAGCACTCAAGGGGGAGAGCGCAATCAGCCCCAGCATTTT. Its protein is CASTQGGERNQPQHF. This chain joins TRBV6-1 and TRBJ1-5; the D gene is possibly TRBD1 (6 bases). There are 15 residues in the CDR3. CDR1 and CDR2 (germline): MNHNS, SASEGT. V was pared by 7 bases and J by 2 bases, with 15 bases between.

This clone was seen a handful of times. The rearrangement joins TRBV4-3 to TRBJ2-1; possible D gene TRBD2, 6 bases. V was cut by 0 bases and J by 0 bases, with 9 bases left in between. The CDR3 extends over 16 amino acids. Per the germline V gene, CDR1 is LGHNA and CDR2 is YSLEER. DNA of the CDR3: TGCGCCAGCAGCCAAGAAATTAGCGGCTCCTACAATGAGCAGTTCTTC. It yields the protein CASSQEISGSYNEQFF.

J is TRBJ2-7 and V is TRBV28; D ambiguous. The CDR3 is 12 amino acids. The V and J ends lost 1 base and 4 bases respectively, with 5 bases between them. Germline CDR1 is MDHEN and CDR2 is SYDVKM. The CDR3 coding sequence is TGTGCCAGCAGTTTATTGGCTTACGAGCAGTACTTC. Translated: CASSLLAYEQYF.

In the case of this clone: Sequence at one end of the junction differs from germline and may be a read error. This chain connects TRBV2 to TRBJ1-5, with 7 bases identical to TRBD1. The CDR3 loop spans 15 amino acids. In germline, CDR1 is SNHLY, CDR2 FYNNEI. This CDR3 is CASRETLTGNQPQHF. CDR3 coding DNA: TGTGCCAGCCGTGAGACCCTGACAGGGAATCAGCCCCAGCATTTT.

CDR3 amino acids: CASTAEQGNTEAFF. DNA of the CDR3: TGTGCCAGCACCGCCGAGCAGGGGAACACTGAAGCTTTCTTT. The chain combines TRBV6-5 with TRBJ1-1; maybe TRBD1 (5 bases). Germline V CDR1 and CDR2: MNHEY, SVGAGI. The V end lost 7 bases, the J end lost 1 base, and 13 bases lay between the germline ends. The CDR3 is 14 residues long.

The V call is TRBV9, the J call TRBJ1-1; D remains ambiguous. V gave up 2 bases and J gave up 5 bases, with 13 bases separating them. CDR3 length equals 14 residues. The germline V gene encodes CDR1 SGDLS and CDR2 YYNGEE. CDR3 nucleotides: TGTGCCAGCAGCGTGGCTGTCACCGGGACTGAAGCTTTCTTT. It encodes CASSVAVTGTEAFF.

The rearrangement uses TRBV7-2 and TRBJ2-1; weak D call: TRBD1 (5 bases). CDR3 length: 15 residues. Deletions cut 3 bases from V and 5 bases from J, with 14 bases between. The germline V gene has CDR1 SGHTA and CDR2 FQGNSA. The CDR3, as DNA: TGTGCCAGCAGCTTGGGGCCCTCCGGCCACAATGAGCAGTTCTTC. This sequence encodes CASSLGPSGHNEQFF.

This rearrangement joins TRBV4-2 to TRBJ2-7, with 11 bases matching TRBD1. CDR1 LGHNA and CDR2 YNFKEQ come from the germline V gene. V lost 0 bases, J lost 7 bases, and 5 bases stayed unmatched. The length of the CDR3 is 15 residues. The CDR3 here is CASSQDRGQGAEQYF. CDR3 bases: TGTGCCAGCAGCCAAGATCGAGGACAGGGGGCTGAGCAGTACTTC.

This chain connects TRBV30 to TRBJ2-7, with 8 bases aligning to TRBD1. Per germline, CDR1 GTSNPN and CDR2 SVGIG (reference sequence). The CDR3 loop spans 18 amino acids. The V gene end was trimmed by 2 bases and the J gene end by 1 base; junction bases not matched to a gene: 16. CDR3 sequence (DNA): TGTGCCTGGAGTACCTATCCCCGATCGACAGGGGTTTCCTACGAGCAGTACTTC. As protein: CAWSTYPRSTGVSYEQYF.

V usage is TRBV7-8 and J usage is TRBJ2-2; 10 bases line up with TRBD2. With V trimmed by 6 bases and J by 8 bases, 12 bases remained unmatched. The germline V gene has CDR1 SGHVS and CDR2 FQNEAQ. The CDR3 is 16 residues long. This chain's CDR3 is CASRSSGGPRSGELFF. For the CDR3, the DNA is TGTGCCAGCAGGAGTAGCGGGGGGCCCAGGTCGGGGGAGCTGTTTTTT.

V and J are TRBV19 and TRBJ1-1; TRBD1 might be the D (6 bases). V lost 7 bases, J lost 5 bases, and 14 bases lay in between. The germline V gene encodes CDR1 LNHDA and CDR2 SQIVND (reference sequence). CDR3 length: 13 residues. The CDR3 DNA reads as TGTGCCAGTACCAGGACAGAGAGTACTGAAGCTTTCTTT. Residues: CASTRTESTEAFF.

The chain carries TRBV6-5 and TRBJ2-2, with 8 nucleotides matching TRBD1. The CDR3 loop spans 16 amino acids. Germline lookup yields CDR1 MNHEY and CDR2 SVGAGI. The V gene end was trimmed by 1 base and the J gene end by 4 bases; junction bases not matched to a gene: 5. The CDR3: CASSYFRTGRTGELFF. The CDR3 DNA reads TGTGCCAGCAGTTACTTCCGGACAGGGCGCACCGGGGAGCTGTTTTTT.

DNA for the CDR3: TGTGCCAGCAGTTACTCGAGGGACATCACTGAAGCTTTCTTT. Protein: CASSYSRDITEAFF. The chain uses TRBV6-5 and TRBJ1-1, with D maybe TRBD1 (6 bases). Trimming removed 0 bases at V and 4 bases at J, with 9 bases between. CDR1 and CDR2 from the germline V gene are MNHEY and SVGAGI. The CDR3 runs 14 residues.

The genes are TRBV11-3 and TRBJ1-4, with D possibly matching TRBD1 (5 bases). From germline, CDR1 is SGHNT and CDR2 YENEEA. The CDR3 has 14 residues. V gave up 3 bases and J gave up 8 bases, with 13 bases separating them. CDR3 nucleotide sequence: TGTGCCAGCAGCTTCGGAGGGGATAACGAAAAACTGTTTTTT. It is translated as CASSFGGDNEKLFF.

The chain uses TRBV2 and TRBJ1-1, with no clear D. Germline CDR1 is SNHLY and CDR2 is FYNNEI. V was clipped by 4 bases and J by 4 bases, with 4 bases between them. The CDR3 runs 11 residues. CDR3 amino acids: CASSVVTEAFF. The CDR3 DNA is TGTGCCAGCAGTGTCGTCACTGAAGCTTTCTTT.

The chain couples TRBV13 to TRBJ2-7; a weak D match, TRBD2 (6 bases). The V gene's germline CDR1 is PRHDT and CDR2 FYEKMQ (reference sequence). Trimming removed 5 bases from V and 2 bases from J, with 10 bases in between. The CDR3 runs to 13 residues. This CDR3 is CASSPGLTYEQYF. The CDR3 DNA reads TGTGCCAGCAGCCCAGGACTAACCTACGAGCAGTACTTC.

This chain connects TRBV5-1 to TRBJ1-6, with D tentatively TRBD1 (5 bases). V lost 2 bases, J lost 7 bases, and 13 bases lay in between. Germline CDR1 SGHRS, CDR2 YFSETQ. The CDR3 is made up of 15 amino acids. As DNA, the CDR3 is TGCGCCAGCAGCTTCCGTGACAGTGGAAATTCACCCCTCCACTTT. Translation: CASSFRDSGNSPLHF.

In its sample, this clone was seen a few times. The CDR3 nucleotides read TGTGCCAGCAGTGAAAGGGACATCCGGGACACCATATATTTT. Protein product: CASSERDIRDTIYF. This chain joins TRBV6-1 and TRBJ1-3, with a weak D call TRBD1 (6 bases). Deletions cut 2 bases from V and 8 bases from J, with 13 bases between. The CDR3 has 14 residues. CDR1 is MNHNS and CDR2 is SASEGT in the germline V gene.

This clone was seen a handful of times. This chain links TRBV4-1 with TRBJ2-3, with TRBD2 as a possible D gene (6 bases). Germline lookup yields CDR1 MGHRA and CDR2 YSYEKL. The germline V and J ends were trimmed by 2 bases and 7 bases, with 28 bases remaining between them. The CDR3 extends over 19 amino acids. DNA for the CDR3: TGCGCCAGCAGCCAACTGGTCCGAGGGACCAGGGAGGCAAGGAATACGCAGTATTTT. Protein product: CASSQLVRGTREARNTQYF.

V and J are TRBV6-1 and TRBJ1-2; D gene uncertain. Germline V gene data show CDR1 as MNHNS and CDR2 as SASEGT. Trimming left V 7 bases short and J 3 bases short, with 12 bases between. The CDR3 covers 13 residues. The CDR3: CASIRDTDYGYTF. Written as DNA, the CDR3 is TGTGCCAGCATCCGAGACACGGACTATGGCTACACCTTC.

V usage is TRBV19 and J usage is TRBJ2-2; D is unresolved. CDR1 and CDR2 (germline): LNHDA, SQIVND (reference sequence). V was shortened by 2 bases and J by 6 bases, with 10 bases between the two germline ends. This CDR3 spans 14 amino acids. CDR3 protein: CASSIMWSPGELFF. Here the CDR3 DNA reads TGTGCCAGTAGTATAATGTGGAGCCCCGGGGAGCTGTTTTTT.

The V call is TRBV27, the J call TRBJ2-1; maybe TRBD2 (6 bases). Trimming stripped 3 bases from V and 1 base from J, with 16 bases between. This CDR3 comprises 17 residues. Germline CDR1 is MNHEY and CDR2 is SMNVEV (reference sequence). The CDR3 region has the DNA TGTGCCAGCAGTTTCGGGCCAGCGGGCTATTCCTACAATGAGCAGTTCTTC. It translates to CASSFGPAGYSYNEQFF.